This entry is about one T cell receptor beta chain. The data derive from a study of blood T cell repertoires in COVID-19. Here immunoSEQ multiplex PCR was the method, and the copy in TCRdb shows in-frame clones only, minus some. This sample has about 64,000 clones; roughly 85% occur once, and the top ten carry approximately 40%. The CDR3 runs to 15 residues. Germline CDR1 is GTSNPN and CDR2 is SVGIG (reference sequence). The V and J ends lost 1 base and 4 bases respectively, with 14 bases between them. The clonotype comes from a woman aged 55 to 70 with COVID-19, enrolled during active disease. The chain has TRBV30 and TRBJ1-3, with D possibly TRBD1 on 6 matching bases. The specimen was peripheral blood. Here the CDR3 reads CAWSAWTVAGNTIYF. The CDR3, as DNA: TGTGCCTGGAGTGCTTGGACAGTGGCAGGAAACACCATATATTTT.